The 32 T cell receptor beta chains in this list originate from one sample, sequenced in a study of vaccination and CD4 T cells after COVID-19. With the Oncomine TCR Beta short-read assay, DNA from cultured CD4+ T cells was sequenced. Via MiXCR, TCRdb re-called the PCR reads, giving one row per CDR3 protein. The sample shows about 21,000 distinct CDR3 sequences, approximately 44% of them seen only once. Treatment described: approximately 11-day PBMC culture with coronavirus spike peptide pools or control peptides (ViraFEST assay). These TCRs are of unknown antigen specificity. The sequencing here drew on CD4+ T cells from blood, cultured in vitro, taken before SARS-CoV-2 vaccination. The receptors were gathered from a human donor who received a COVID-19 vaccine.

This clonotype was seen more than once but under ten times. V and J are TRBV6-5 and TRBJ2-3; a possible D gene is TRBD2 (6 bases). Trimming stripped 2 bases from V and 1 base from J, with 13 bases between. Germline V lookup: CDR1 MNHEY, CDR2 SVGAGI. The CDR3 covers 16 residues. CDR3 protein: CASSYMRERGTDTQYF. The CDR3 bases are TGTGCCAGCAGTTACATGCGCGAGCGGGGCACAGATACGCAGTATTTT.

The chain carries TRBV19 and TRBJ1-1, with TRBD1 identical over 8 bases. Per germline, CDR1 LNHDA and CDR2 SQIVND (reference sequence). This CDR3 has 15 amino acids. Trimming cost V 7 bases and J 5 bases; bases outside gene matches: 12. The CDR3 reads CASTRPRGQETEAFF. The CDR3 nucleotides are TGTGCCAGTACTCGACCCAGGGGGCAAGAAACTGAAGCTTTCTTT.

A few counts support this clonotype. The V gene is TRBV20-1, the J gene TRBJ2-1; tentative D call: TRBD2 (6 bases). CDR1 and CDR2 from the germline V gene are DFQATT and SNEGSKA (reference sequence). The CDR3 loop spans 12 amino acids. CDR3 loop: CSPTRDYNEQFF. The CDR3 DNA reads as TGCAGCCCGACTAGGGACTACAATGAGCAGTTCTTC.

The chain employs TRBV30 and TRBJ1-5; the D is unclear. The V gene's germline CDR1 is GTSNPN and CDR2 SVGIG (reference sequence). Trimming cost V 0 bases and J 2 bases, with 8 bases left between them. The length of the CDR3 is 14 residues. The CDR3 region is CAWSVPEGNQPQHF. In nucleotides, the CDR3 is TGTGCCTGGAGTGTACCCGAGGGCAATCAGCCCCAGCATTTT.

The rearrangement links TRBV12-3 or TRBV12-4 to TRBJ2-1; no firm D call. Trimming stripped 2 bases from V and 4 bases from J, with 0 bases between. This CDR3 is built from 11 residues. CDR3 residues: CASSLYNEQFF. The CDR3 region has the DNA TGTGCCAGCAGTTTATACAATGAGCAGTTCTTC.

This clonotype was recorded a few times. The rearrangement links TRBV7-8 to TRBJ1-1; perhaps TRBD1 as D (5 bases). The CDR3 loop spans 15 amino acids. Germline V gene data show CDR1 as SGHVS and CDR2 as FQNEAQ. Trimming stripped 3 bases from V and 4 bases from J, with 15 bases between. CDR3 protein: CASSLVQGKGTEAFF. In nucleotides, the CDR3 is TGTGCCAGCAGCTTGGTTCAGGGAAAAGGCACTGAAGCTTTCTTT.

This clonotype was picked up a small number of times. CDR3 coding DNA: TGTGCCAGCAGTTTACAGGGGGCAGACGGAGAGACCCAGTACTTC. Protein product: CASSLQGADGETQYF. The V and J genes are TRBV6-5 and TRBJ2-5, with TRBD1 matching 9 bases. This CDR3 is built from 15 residues. V gave up 4 bases and J gave up 4 bases; unmatched junction bases: 7. CDR1 is MNHEY, CDR2 SVGAGI, per germline.

The rearrangement links TRBV6-1 to TRBJ1-2; D possibly corresponds to TRBD1 (6 bases). The CDR3 sequence is 12 residues long. Trimming cost V 6 bases and J 7 bases, with 12 bases left between them. Germline-derived CDR1 and CDR2 are MNHNS and SASEGT. The CDR3 DNA reads as TGTGCCAGCAGCCACAGGGTTCGTGGCTACACCTTC. Translating gives CASSHRVRGYTF.

This sequence joins TRBV12-3 or TRBV12-4 and TRBJ1-1; 7 bases are a match to TRBD1. There are 16 residues in the CDR3. Trimming at V came to 5 bases and at J to 4 bases, leaving 13 bases not matched to a gene. This CDR3 reads CASSDLTGPLLTEAFF. In nucleotides, the CDR3 is TGTGCCAGCAGTGACCTGACAGGGCCCCTCCTCACTGAAGCTTTCTTT.

In its sample, this clonotype was seen a few times. The chain has TRBV3-1 and TRBJ1-2; the D gene is possibly TRBD1 (6 bases). The germline CDR1 and CDR2 sequences are LGHDT and YNNKEL (reference sequence). V lost 4 bases and J lost 4, with 13 bases in between. The CDR3 has 14 residues. The CDR3 sequence: CASSPRGAGYGYTF. The CDR3 bases are TGTGCCAGCAGCCCCCGGGGGGCAGGCTATGGCTACACCTTC.

CDR3: CASREDGGQPQHF. The CDR3 coding sequence is TGTGCCAGCAGAGAGGACGGGGGACAGCCCCAGCATTTT. This chain links TRBV2 with TRBJ1-5; D is possibly TRBD1 (5 bases). Trimming cost V 6 bases and J 7 bases, with 13 bases left between them. The CDR3 runs 13 residues. Germline CDR1 and CDR2: SNHLY and FYNNEI.

The genes are TRBV20-1 and TRBJ2-5, with D maybe TRBD2 (5 bases). Trimming shortened V by 4 bases and J by 4 bases, and 16 bases separated the two germline ends. This CDR3 contains 14 residues. Germline loops: CDR1 DFQATT, CDR2 SNEGSKA (reference sequence). The CDR3 here is CSATPPGIPETQYF. CDR3 bases: TGCAGTGCTACGCCCCCGGGGATCCCAGAGACCCAGTACTTC.

CDR3 protein: CASSIDRENGYTF. Here the CDR3 DNA reads TGTGCCAGTAGTATAGACAGGGAAAATGGCTACACCTTC. The chain links TRBV19 to TRBJ1-2; TRBD1 might be the D (5 bases). This CDR3 has 13 residues. Germline V lookup: CDR1 LNHDA, CDR2 SQIVND (reference sequence). V was trimmed by 0 bases and J by 6 bases, leaving 8 bases between them.

This clonotype appeared a few times. The V call is TRBV19, the J call TRBJ1-5, with D tentatively TRBD1 (5 bases). Looked up from germline, CDR1 is LNHDA and CDR2 is SQIVND (reference sequence). The CDR3 is 16 amino acids. The V and J ends lost 5 bases and 4 bases respectively, with 18 bases between them. CDR3 in amino acids: CASSLEGGVRNQPQHF. In nucleotides, the CDR3 is TGTGCCAGTAGTCTGGAGGGAGGGGTTCGGAATCAGCCCCAGCATTTT.

This clonotype was detected a few times. The rearrangement joins TRBV7-2 to TRBJ2-5, with D tentatively TRBD1 (5 bases). The germline gives CDR1 SGHTA, CDR2 FQGNSA. CDR3 length equals 15 residues. The V gene lost 1 base and the J gene lost 4 bases, with 13 bases spanning the gap. The CDR3 bases are TGTGCCAGCAGCTTAGATCCAGAGACAGCAGAGACCCAGTACTTC. This gives the protein CASSLDPETAETQYF.

This clonotype was detected once. Without the conserved terminal phenylalanine or tryptophan, this CDR3 likely stems from a read error. The chain links TRBV27 to TRBJ1-5; tentative D call: TRBD1 (6 bases). This CDR3 has 17 residues. V was pared by 2 bases and J by 1 base, with 15 bases between. Germline V gene lookup returns CDR1 MNHEY and CDR2 SMNVEV (reference sequence). This chain's CDR3 is CASSLRPQGGSNQPQHL. The DNA of the CDR3 is TGTGCCAGCAGTTTACGCCCACAGGGTGGGAGCAATCAGCCCCAGCATCTT.

This clonotype was seen more than once but under ten times. This rearrangement joins TRBV4-2 to TRBJ1-1; a weak D match, TRBD1 (5 bases). CDR3 length equals 13 residues. The V gene's germline CDR1 is LGHNA and CDR2 YNFKEQ. V lost 2 bases, J lost 12 bases, and 16 bases lay in between. Here the CDR3 DNA reads TGTGCCAGCAGCCAAAACCGGGCGGGGGTCCCTTTCTTT. Its protein is CASSQNRAGVPFF.

This clonotype was detected only a few times. This chain links TRBV21-1 with TRBJ1-5; TRBD1 is the table's D call, not checked against the DNA. TRBV21-1 corresponds to a pseudogene. This CDR3 contains 17 residues. This CDR3 is CASSKRVERGSNQPQHF. In DNA, the CDR3 is TGTGCCAGCAGCAAAAGGGTGGAGAGGGGTAGCAATCAGCCCCAGCATTTT.

The CDR3 here is CASSLGVVGGAFF. In DNA form, the CDR3 reads TGTGCCAGCAGCTTAGGGGTTGTTGGTGGCGCTTTCTTT. The chain carries TRBV7-2 and TRBJ1-1; D gene ambiguous. Trimming took 1 base from V and 11 from J, leaving 14 bases between them. CDR1 and CDR2 (germline): SGHTA, FQGNSA. The length of the CDR3 is 13 residues.

The gene calls are TRBV20-1 and TRBJ2-6; D is possibly TRBD1 (5 bases). The germline V and J ends were trimmed by 0 bases and 2 bases, with 11 bases remaining between them. Germline V gene sequence: CDR1 DFQATT, CDR2 SNEGSKA (reference sequence). The length of the CDR3 is 16 residues. The CDR3 protein is CSARDPTGTGANVLTF. For the CDR3, the DNA is TGCAGTGCTAGAGATCCCACAGGCACTGGGGCCAACGTCCTGACTTTC.

The chain combines TRBV12-3 or TRBV12-4 with TRBJ1-3; the D is unclear. V was shortened by 7 bases and J by 1 base, with 8 bases between the two germline ends. There are 13 residues in the CDR3. The CDR3 loop is CASKDWSGNTIYF. The DNA of the CDR3 is TGTGCCAGCAAGGACTGGTCTGGAAACACCATATATTTT.

The gene calls are TRBV4-2 and TRBJ1-6; D perhaps matches TRBD1 (5 bases). V gave up 2 bases and J gave up 6 bases, with 11 bases separating them. Per germline, CDR1 LGHNA and CDR2 YNFKEQ. This CDR3 has 15 amino acids. CDR3 loop: CASSQRWGSNSPLHF. As DNA, the CDR3 is TGTGCCAGCAGCCAACGTTGGGGCAGTAATTCACCCCTCCACTTT.

This clonotype was detected a few times. The chain employs TRBV21-1 and TRBJ1-2. TRBV21-1 counts as a pseudogene. This CDR3 is built from 13 residues. The CDR3 sequence is CASETWVPYGYTF. In DNA form, the CDR3 reads TGTGCCAGCGAGACCTGGGTTCCCTATGGCTACACCTTC.

This chain links TRBV7-8 with TRBJ2-3; TRBD2 aligns across 7 bases. The CDR3 loop spans 15 amino acids. Unmatched junction bases numbered 7, after V lost 6 bases and J lost 1 base. The germline V gene has CDR1 SGHVS and CDR2 FQNEAQ. In DNA form, the CDR3 reads TGTGCCAGCAGGGCAGGACGGGGGGGCACAGATACGCAGTATTTT. Amino acids: CASRAGRGGTDTQYF.

The chain combines TRBV7-8 with TRBJ2-7; 10 positions match TRBD1. The CDR3 is 16 residues long. CDR1 is SGHVS and CDR2 is FQNEAQ in the germline V gene. Trimming cost V 5 bases and J 1 base; bases outside gene matches: 8. The CDR3 sequence: CASSPRQGAISYEQYF. The CDR3, as DNA: TGTGCCAGCAGCCCCCGACAGGGGGCGATATCCTACGAGCAGTACTTC.

The CDR3 here is CASSYSQGAQGGELFF. The DNA for the CDR3 is TGTGCCAGCAGTTACTCCCAGGGGGCGCAAGGCGGGGAGCTGTTTTTT. This chain joins TRBV6-5 and TRBJ2-2; TRBD1 aligns across 8 bases. CDR1 is MNHEY, CDR2 SVGAGI, per germline. The CDR3 loop spans 16 amino acids. After removal of 0 bases from V and 7 bases from J, the junction contained 7 bases not matched to a gene.

The rearrangement joins TRBV6-2 or TRBV6-3 to TRBJ2-7; D possibly matches TRBD1 or TRBD2 (5 bases each). Germline lookup yields CDR1 MNHEY and CDR2 SVGEGT. V gave up 2 bases and J gave up 7 bases, with 15 bases separating them. The CDR3 has 14 amino acids. The CDR3 loop is CASSYGAWEREQYF. CDR3 in DNA: TGTGCCAGCAGTTACGGGGCGTGGGAGCGAGAGCAGTACTTC.

In its sample, this clonotype was seen a few times. The chain recombines TRBV7-8 with TRBJ1-3; TRBD1 might be the D (5 bases). Trimming removed 5 bases at V and 2 bases at J, with 13 bases between. CDR3 size: 15 residues. The germline V gene has CDR1 SGHVS and CDR2 FQNEAQ. The CDR3 region is CASSPDTPTGNTIYF. The CDR3 DNA reads TGTGCCAGCAGCCCGGACACACCTACTGGAAACACCATATATTTT.

The genes are TRBV10-1 and TRBJ1-1, with 7 positions matching TRBD1. The CDR3 loop spans 15 amino acids. Trimming took 5 bases from V and 2 from J; bases not matched to a gene: 8. In germline, CDR1 is WNHNN, CDR2 SYGVQD (reference sequence). The CDR3 loop is CASSTGTVPNTEAFF. CDR3 bases: TGCGCCAGCAGTACCGGGACAGTTCCAAACACTGAAGCTTTCTTT.

This chain joins TRBV6-1 and TRBJ2-1, with D tentatively TRBD1 or TRBD2 (5 bases each). V was pared by 7 bases and J by 6 bases, with 16 bases between. The CDR3 totals 14 residues. Germline V CDR1 and CDR2: MNHNS, SASEGT. CDR3 residues: CASMRVGVRNEQFF. In DNA form, the CDR3 reads TGTGCCAGCATGCGGGTAGGGGTACGCAATGAGCAGTTCTTC.

The chain combines TRBV28 with TRBJ1-2; 9 bases match TRBD1. With 4 bases clipped from V and 0 bases from J, the junction kept 9 bases outside the gene matches. The CDR3 totals 17 residues. Germline V gene sequence: CDR1 MDHEN, CDR2 SYDVKM. The CDR3 nucleotides read TGTGCCAGCAGTTCTCGGACAGGGGCCTCCACTAACTATGGCTACACCTTC. It codes for CASSSRTGASTNYGYTF.

The rearrangement links TRBV5-1 to TRBJ1-2; 7 nucleotides agree with TRBD1. Germline-derived CDR1 and CDR2 are SGHRS and YFSETQ. The CDR3 is made up of 12 amino acids. J gave up 8 bases and V 4 bases, and 5 bases lay outside the gene matches. For the CDR3, the DNA is TGCGCCAGCAGCCAGGGGGTAGGGGGCTACACCTTC. This gives the protein CASSQGVGGYTF.